This T cell receptor (beta chain) was retrieved from a study of OX40 agonist ivuxolimab in advanced cancers. A history of autoimmune disease or systemic immunosuppression excluded patients. The CDR3 consists of 19 residues. CDR1 SGHVS and CDR2 FNYEAQ come from the germline V gene. Trimming cost V 2 bases and J 0 bases; bases outside gene matches: 8. Assay: immunoSEQ multiplex PCR; the TCRdb copy retains only in-frame clones and omits some. This table has 60,000 to 65,000 clones, about 80% appearing once. The V and J genes are TRBV7-6 and TRBJ1-3; 12 nucleotides line up with TRBD1. The origin of this receptor is an adult with an advanced solid tumor such as melanoma, head and neck, liver or kidney cancer. The sequences come from CD4+ or CD8+ T cells sorted from blood, collected in a trial of the OX40 agonist ivuxolimab. Here the CDR3 reads CASSLNRDRGPYSGNTIYF. As DNA, the CDR3 is TGTGCCAGCAGCTTAAACCGGGACAGGGGGCCCTACTCTGGAAACACCATATATTTT.